Shown below are 10 T cell receptor beta chains from a single sample sequenced in a study of T cell responses to AZD1222 COVID-19 vaccine (dated by TCRdb to the early 2020s). Library method: the immunoSEQ multiplex PCR assay. This immuneACCESS table, as held by TCRdb, lists in-frame sequences with V and J called but not all clones. Of the missing ones, under half trace to an unresolved V gene in checked studies; the others have no known cause. The sample has 89,000 or so clones on record, roughly 85% of them singletons. The ten most abundant clones make up under 9% of the sample. What the time point label conveys for this sample: baseline before first vaccination. The sequencing here drew on peripheral blood, taken on day 0 of AZD1222 vaccination. Receptors were obtained from an adult in good health.

The CDR3 DNA sequence: TGTGCCAGCAGCCTGACGAGGGCCGCGGATACGCAGTATTTT. It is translated as CASSLTRAADTQYF. V is TRBV7-2 and J is TRBJ2-3; TRBD2 is a possible D gene (5 bases). From germline, CDR1 is SGHTA and CDR2 FQGNSA. CDR3 length: 14 amino acids. With 5 bases removed from V and 6 bases from J, the gap between germline ends came to 15 bases.

The V and J genes are TRBV7-3 and TRBJ1-1; D might be TRBD1 (5 bases). Per the germline V gene, CDR1 is SGHTA and CDR2 is FQGTGA. The V end was cut by 4 bases, the J end by 1 base, with 10 bases between. The CDR3 covers 14 residues. This CDR3 reads CASSSKGENTEAFF. In DNA, the CDR3 is TGTGCCAGCAGCTCAAAAGGGGAGAACACTGAAGCTTTCTTT.

The chain combines TRBV29-1 with TRBJ2-2; D perhaps matches TRBD1 (6 bases). V was trimmed by 2 bases and J by 0 bases, leaving 7 bases between them. Germline CDR1 SQVTM, CDR2 ANQGSEA. The CDR3 spans 14 residues. In DNA, the CDR3 is TGCAGCGTTGAAAGGACAGCGAACACCGGGGAGCTGTTTTTT. This encodes CSVERTANTGELFF.

This clone is a singleton in its sample. The chain combines TRBV11-1 with TRBJ2-1, with D perhaps TRBD1 (5 bases). This CDR3 has 13 residues. V was trimmed by 3 bases and J by 2 bases, leaving 5 bases between them. Germline V gene lookup returns CDR1 SGHAT and CDR2 FQDESV (reference sequence). The CDR3 DNA reads as TGTGCCAGCAGCTTGGACACCTACAATGAGCAGTTCTTC. Translated, it gives CASSLDTYNEQFF.

The genes are TRBV5-1 and TRBJ1-4, with a possible D match to TRBD1 (6 bases). V lost 0 bases and J lost 5, with 11 bases in between. The CDR3 has 15 amino acids. Germline V gives CDR1 SGHRS, CDR2 YFSETQ. CDR3 loop: CASSLGGLRNEKLFF. The CDR3 bases are TGCGCCAGCAGCTTGGGGGGGCTTCGGAATGAAAAACTGTTTTTT.

V gene TRBV29-1 combines with J gene TRBJ1-1, with D tentatively TRBD1 (6 bases). Germline values: CDR1 SQVTM, CDR2 ANQGSEA. V was cut by 4 bases and J by 12 bases, with 18 bases left in between. The CDR3 runs to 12 residues. This CDR3 is CSVAPRNRASFF. CDR3 DNA sequence: TGCAGCGTTGCACCAAGGAACAGGGCCTCTTTCTTT.

V usage is TRBV5-1 and J usage is TRBJ1-1; 10 bases are a match to TRBD1. The V gene end was trimmed by 6 bases and the J gene end by 2 bases; junction bases not matched to a gene: 4. The CDR3 is made up of 14 amino acids. CDR1 is SGHRS, CDR2 YFSETQ, per germline. Here the CDR3 DNA reads TGCGCCAGCACCTGGACAGGGGGAAACACTGAAGCTTTCTTT. This sequence encodes CASTWTGGNTEAFF. The complete variable domain, with remaining parts taken from reference TRBV5-1 and TRBJ1-1, reads KAGVTQTPRYLIKTRGQQVTLSCSPISGHRSVSWYQQTPGQGLQFLFEYFSETQRNKGNFPGRFSGRQFSNSRSEMNVSTLELGDSALYLCASTWTGGNTEAFFGQGTRLTVV.

This chain uses TRBV10-1 with TRBJ1-1; 7 nucleotides line up with TRBD1. Germline assignment: CDR1 WNHNN and CDR2 SYGVQD (reference sequence). This CDR3 is built from 15 residues. After removal of 2 bases from V and 3 bases from J, the junction contained 6 bases not matched to a gene. CDR3 protein: CASSEVKGAYTEAFF. The CDR3 DNA reads as TGCGCCAGCAGTGAGGTGAAGGGGGCATACACTGAAGCTTTCTTT.

The CDR3 spells CASSHGLAGVWQETQYF. Written as DNA, the CDR3 is TGTGCCAGCAGCCACGGACTAGCGGGAGTTTGGCAAGAGACCCAGTACTTC. This sequence joins TRBV3-1 (or the pseudogene TRBV3-2) and TRBJ2-5; 13 nucleotides line up with TRBD2. This CDR3 comprises 17 residues. Unmatched junction bases numbered 6, after V lost 3 bases and J lost 2 bases. Germline assignment: CDR1 LGHDT and CDR2 YNNKEL (reference sequence).

The chain's CDR3 is CASSLGPGRDGYTF. The DNA for the CDR3 is TGTGCCAGCAGCTTGGGACCGGGACGGGATGGCTACACCTTC. The gene calls are TRBV5-4 and TRBJ1-2; D is possibly TRBD1 (5 bases). This CDR3 is built from 14 residues. V gave up 0 bases and J gave up 6 bases, with 12 bases separating them. Per the germline V gene, CDR1 is SGHNT and CDR2 is YYREEE (reference sequence).